Described below is a single T cell receptor (beta chain) sequence and its context. The specificity of this receptor is unknown. No base quality values were provided; no much bigger clone lies one nucleotide off. The cohort consisted of some 670 healthy bone marrow donors. All cohort members were sampled while nominally healthy, although unrecorded immune exposures were likely present. The donor tested CMV seronegative, placing the donor among the roughly 400 seronegative members of the cohort. A peripheral blood sample was provided by each donor, and peripheral blood mononuclear cells were used for TCR beta sequencing. The Qiagen DNeasy Blood Extraction Kit was used to extract genomic DNA from the blood cell samples. The data were taken from a study of cytomegalovirus exposure and HLA in healthy donors (dated by TCRdb to the late 2010s). In the study overall: An earlier analysis of a few hundred of the donors reported about 300 Gb of sequence data and 95 million to 130 million unique TCR beta sequences obtained from 150 million to 200 million T cells. An early release covering about 600 HLA-typed donors comprised 250 to 350 gigabases of sequencing data and 85 million to 100 million unique TCR sequences. Among the roughly 390 genotyped donors, 75% to 90% belonged to the genetic ancestry cluster associated with self-reported Caucasian donors. The aim of the study was to test whether cataloging public T cell receptors could identify signatures of past pathogen exposure. Using immunosequencing, the study profiled T cell repertoires from 666 subjects and related those repertoires to cytomegalovirus serostatus. In addition to the first cohort of 666 subjects, a separate validation cohort of 120 different subjects was used. High-throughput TCR immunosequencing, statistical association of individual TCRs with disease status, and machine learning were combined to predict cytomegalovirus infection status. In a later analysis, previously published TCR beta repertoires from about 640 donors were re-analyzed and high-resolution HLA genotyping was added so that TCR occurrence patterns could be studied. The later analysis used no new phenotypic data to find candidate immune exposures, relying instead on TCR beta sequences and their occurrence across donors. An earlier analysis of more than 450 of the donors used high-throughput TCR beta sequencing to judge whether each TCR beta V gene segment behaved as functional or pseudogenic. Donor age, sex, ethnicity and CMV serostatus were collected together with the repertoire data. A later genetic analysis used genome-wide SNP genotypes for about three fifths of the roughly 700 donors, treating that subset as a discovery cohort. All discovery cohort repertoires had been generated using a single sequencing platform. Both class I and class II loci were covered by HLA typing, at four-digit resolution. Typing coverage varied by locus: about 629-640 donors for A, B, C, DRB1 and DQB1; under 550 for DQA1; nearly 610 for DPA1; fewer than 480 for DPB1. Because of strong linkage in the cohort, roughly five DR-DQ haplotypes were treated as single units for association and clustering. On average, 235,054 unique TCR beta nucleotide sequences were sequenced per donor among some 420 genotyped donors of the cohort, with roughly 18% of those sequences being non-productive.

General conclusions and limits of the study: The study gave a list of some 150 TCR beta chains associated with cytomegalovirus. Strong co-occurrence of HLA alleles, especially DR and DQ, made assigning TCR associations to individual alleles difficult. Immune exposure information for the cohort was limited to CMV serostatus. It was suggested by the authors that the approach could potentially be generalized to other disease states and immunological phenotypes. Three of the identified cytomegalovirus-associated TCR beta chains were confirmed in vitro to be specific for cytomegalovirus antigens. Correlated functional status among segregating V segments might be attributable to linkage disequilibrium, but an unknown experimental factor could not be ruled out. According to a later analysis, parvovirus B19, influenza, CMV and Epstein-Barr virus appeared linked to several top co-occurrence clusters. Specific HLA alleles were associated with 16,951 TCR beta sequences at a false discovery rate of 0.05 in a later analysis. The sequencing pipeline was judged likely to have produced a cluster of highly shared sequence variants as a technical artifact. Across donors, most TCR sequences were observed very rarely, whereas some public TCRs were present in many individuals. In an earlier analysis of approximately 600 of the donors, most TCR beta V segments were observed in productive rearrangements about 90% or about 30% of the time, broadly matching IMGT annotations. In a later analysis, HLA-associated TCR beta chains showed more clonal expansion and lower generation probabilities than non-associated chains that were equally common. The classifier was reported to diagnose cytomegalovirus status with high specificity and sensitivity in both the original and validation cohorts. A further reported finding was that TCR beta sequences accurately predicted the HLA-A and HLA-B alleles for most subjects in the first cohort. In a later genetic analysis, fewer N-insertions in productive TCRs were reported among donors in an Asian-associated ancestry cluster than the roughly 700-donor mean. Because HLA typing was unavailable for some donors at each locus, only the typed subset was used in association tests. Most CMV-associated TCR beta chains appeared to be HLA-restricted in a later analysis, and the HLA associations seemed to be driven largely by CMV exposure. A later analysis found that TCR association rates varied across HLA loci, with DRB1 alleles showing the most associated TCRs and HLA-C alleles the fewest. Approximately 18 rarely observed V segments, including chromosome 9 orphons, were excluded from the earlier analysis of several hundred of the donors because counts were too low. In a later genetic analysis, a missense DCLRE1C variant was associated with V-gene and J-gene trimming of TCR beta chains, and the association was replicated in an independent cohort. The presence/absence analyses assumed that sequencing depth was roughly uniform across donors, and that assumption may not be true. In this cohort, only TCR beta chains were sequenced, and detectable features were limited by the absence of alpha or paired-chain data.

Receptors were amplified or captured by the immunoSEQ multiplex PCR assay. For the multiplex PCR, a mixture combining 60 forward primers for TCR Vbeta segments and 13 reverse primers for TCR Jbeta segments was used. The CDR3 region of rearranged TCR beta genes was amplified from genomic DNA with a multiplex PCR assay. Amplified TCR beta libraries were sequenced as 87-base-pair reads on the Illumina HiSeq System. The authors' pipeline ran thus. Across the 700 or so repertoires, a later analysis counted 60 million to 90 million unique TCR beta chains, about 10 million of which were shared by at least two donors. A nearest-neighbor algorithm error-corrected the raw reads and collapsed the reads into unique sequences, merging closely related sequences to remove PCR and sequencing errors. To assign V, D and J gene segments, CDR3 sequences were aligned to IMGT reference sequences. For a sequence to be retained, a match of at least six nucleotides was required to both a V gene segment and a J gene segment. A rearrangement counted as productive if the CDR3 had no stop codons and remained in frame with V and J, and every other rearrangement counted as non-productive. CDR3 was defined according to IMGT convention as the region running from the second conserved V-encoded cysteine to the conserved J-encoded phenylalanine. The earlier analysis of 500 to 600 of the donors excluded sequences that lacked an unambiguous match to a single V gene segment. An earlier analysis of fewer than 750 of the donors classified V segments as functional when productive rearrangements were above 56.7% and as segregating when the standard deviation between donors was above 5%. A statistical classification framework was built for diagnosing cytomegalovirus status from the catalog of TCR beta chain sequences. In a later analysis, V and J genes were assigned by comparing TCR nucleotide sequences against IMGT/GENE-DB human TR gene sequences. In a later analysis, CDR3 sequences and most-parsimonious VDJ recombination scenarios were assigned using the TCRdist pipeline. In a later analysis, each TCR beta chain was defined by its CDR3 amino acid sequence together with its V-gene family, and reads lacking a unique V-gene family were excluded. To address suspected cross-contamination and a sequencing artifact, a later analysis removed some 620 highly shared, low-generation-probability nucleotide sequences. For each public chain, a later analysis derived a clonal expansion index from normalized ranks of inferred template counts within each repertoire. In a later analysis, generation probabilities were computed using a VDJ recombination model fitted to out-of-frame rearrangements, and the results were checked against IGoR. A later analysis scored TCR-TCR, TCR-HLA and TCR-CMV co-occurrence with hypergeometric tests, applying a repertoire-size bias correction to TCR pairs. False discovery rates were estimated in a later analysis by permuting HLA or CMV assignments 20 times. In a later analysis, co-occurring TCRs were grouped with DBSCAN, and TCRdist sequence similarity was added when clustering was performed within HLA-allele-positive subsets. Co-occurrence clustering excluded repertoires with fewer than 30,000 or more than 120,000 public chains, plus five with anomalous nucleotide sharing. TCRdb holds this immuneACCESS table with in-frame rearrangements only. Some clones are missing; in checked studies, unresolved V genes explain under half, and the rest has no known cause. V and J calls and clone size are copied from that table; D and trimming were computed from the DNA. The sample includes tens of thousands of clones, with 85% to 90% observed a single time. Around 3% of the sample lies in the top ten.

The sequence was collected from a boy aged 5-17 years in good health and CMV-seronegative. Input material: PBMCs.

The CDR3 region has the sequence CASSQRPDRVGEKLFF. In nucleotides, the sequence is TGTGCCAGCAGCCAACGCCCGGACAGGGTTGGGGAAAAACTGTTTTTT. Here the chain combines TRBV27 and TRBJ1-4, with 8 central nucleotides matching TRBD1. The CDR3 measures 16 amino acids from cysteine to phenylalanine. The DNA shown is the 48-base CDR3, in frame from base 1. The germline V gene (reference sequence) yields MNHEY for CDR1 and SMNVEV for CDR2. Compared with germline, V lacks 6 bases and J lacks 8 bases; bases without a gene match: 14.